The 28 T cell receptor beta chains below were found in one sample sequenced in a study of cytomegalovirus exposure and HLA in healthy donors. Vbeta (60) and Jbeta (13) primers were used in the PCR. Clones were read by immunoSEQ multiplex PCR, and TCRdb kept only the in-frame ones, dropping some. The sample contains 120,000 or so clones, about four fifths of which appear only once. The sequenced sample was PBMCs. All receptors come from a woman in her sixties in good health and CMV-seropositive.

CDR3 sequence: CAIRRAREGETQYF. CDR3 bases: TGTGCCATCAGAAGGGCGAGGGAGGGGGAGACCCAGTACTTC. This chain connects TRBV10-3 to TRBJ2-5, with 7 bases matching TRBD2. Germline trimming cut 6 bases from V and 5 bases from J; bases unmatched to any gene: 9. Germline V gene data show CDR1 as ENHRY and CDR2 as SYGVKD. The CDR3 spans 14 residues.

The chain uses TRBV5-1 and TRBJ2-1, with D possibly matching TRBD2 (6 bases). The CDR3 runs to 15 residues. Trimming left V 4 bases short and J 6 bases short, with 17 bases between. Per germline, CDR1 SGHRS and CDR2 YFSETQ. CDR3: CASSQGTFLGNEQFF. For the CDR3, the DNA is TGCGCCAGCAGCCAAGGGACTTTCTTGGGCAATGAGCAGTTCTTC.

The gene calls are TRBV13 and TRBJ2-4; a possible D gene is TRBD1 (5 bases). Between the trimmed V and J ends, which lost 1 base and 2 bases, there was a span of 9 bases. The CDR3 contains 15 residues. Germline loops: CDR1 PRHDT, CDR2 FYEKMQ (reference sequence). The CDR3 is CASSLVTATKNIQYF. The CDR3 region has the DNA TGTGCCAGCAGCTTAGTGACAGCTACCAAAAACATTCAGTACTTC.

The chain links TRBV19 to TRBJ2-5; 7 nucleotides line up with TRBD1. Trimming at V came to 4 bases and at J to 6 bases, leaving 5 bases not matched to a gene. The CDR3 totals 13 residues. Looked up from germline, CDR1 is LNHDA and CDR2 is SQIVND (reference sequence). CDR3 in DNA: TGTGCCAGTAGTAACCGGGACAGTCAGACCCAGTACTTC. Its translation is CASSNRDSQTQYF.

This chain's CDR3 is CASSLNLDRGYEQYF. For the CDR3, the DNA is TGTGCCAGCAGCCTCAACCTGGACAGGGGCTACGAGCAGTACTTC. V and J are TRBV5-6 and TRBJ2-5; 9 bases map to TRBD1. The J call may be wrong; the DNA end is better matched by TRBJ2-7. CDR1 is SGHDT and CDR2 is YYEEEE in the germline V gene. This CDR3 is 15 amino acids long.

V gene TRBV7-3 combines with J gene TRBJ2-1, with TRBD2 matching over 10 bases. Trimming removed 1 base from V and 6 bases from J; junction bases left unmatched: 3. CDR3 length equals 15 residues. The V gene's germline CDR1 is SGHTA and CDR2 FQGTGA. CDR3 loop: CASSLIGLAVNEQFF. CDR3 nucleotides: TGTGCCAGCAGCTTAATAGGACTAGCGGTCAATGAGCAGTTCTTC. Filled out from reference TRBV7-3 and TRBJ2-1, the complete variable domain reads GAGVSQTPSNKVTEKGKYVELRCDPISGHTALYWYRQSLGQGPEFLIYFQGTGAADDSGLPNDRFFAVRPEGSVSTLKIQRTERGDSAVYLCASSLIGLAVNEQFFGPGTRLTVL.

The V gene is TRBV2, the J gene TRBJ1-6; 7 nucleotides line up with TRBD1. Germline V gene data show CDR1 as SNHLY and CDR2 as FYNNEI. The V gene end was trimmed by 8 bases and the J gene end by 7 bases; junction bases not matched to a gene: 5. The CDR3 consists of 13 residues. Written as DNA, the CDR3 is TGTGCCAGCGGGGGACAGTCAAATTCACCCCTCCACTTT. It yields the protein CASGGQSNSPLHF.

The chain carries TRBV7-6 and TRBJ2-7, with D perhaps TRBD1 (6 bases). Germline loops: CDR1 SGHVS, CDR2 FNYEAQ. The CDR3 has 17 amino acids. Trimming left V 1 base short and J 2 bases short, with 18 bases between. Written as DNA, the CDR3 is TGTGCCAGCAGCTTAGAGGACAGTACAAAGAAAACCTACGAGCAGTACTTC. This gives the protein CASSLEDSTKKTYEQYF.

The chain links TRBV10-3 to TRBJ2-1, with D maybe TRBD2 (5 bases). The germline V gene encodes CDR1 ENHRY and CDR2 SYGVKD. With 3 bases removed from V and 0 bases from J, the gap between germline ends came to 9 bases. This CDR3 has 15 amino acids. CDR3 sequence reads: CAISERSGSYNEQFF. CDR3 DNA: TGTGCCATCAGTGAACGCAGCGGCTCCTACAATGAGCAGTTCTTC.

The chain has TRBV21-1 and TRBJ2-3; the table's D call, TRBD1, has no DNA check behind it. TRBV21-1 has pseudogene status. This CDR3 is 15 amino acids long. The DNA of the CDR3 is TGTGCCAGCAGCAAAGACAGGGCCTCGCCAGATACGCAGTATTTT. This translates into CASSKDRASPDTQYF.

The chain recombines TRBV30 with TRBJ2-7, with 10 bases fitting TRBD2. Trimming removed 2 bases from V and 2 bases from J; junction bases left unmatched: 9. This CDR3 is 16 amino acids long. Germline CDR1 reads GTSNPN; CDR2 reads SVGIG (reference sequence). The CDR3 DNA is TGTGCCTGGAGTCTAAGCGGGAGGGCCGGGGCCTACGAGCAGTACTTC. Protein product: CAWSLSGRAGAYEQYF.

This clone was recorded only once. The chain links TRBV5-1 to TRBJ1-1; D uncertain. Trimming cost V 0 bases and J 6 bases, with 3 bases left between them. Germline lookup yields CDR1 SGHRS and CDR2 YFSETQ. This CDR3 contains 11 residues. The CDR3 DNA reads TGCGCCAGCAGCTTGGACTCTGAAGCTTTCTTT. Protein product: CASSLDSEAFF.

The chain employs TRBV2 and TRBJ2-1; TRBD1 matches at 7 bases. Germline CDR1 is SNHLY and CDR2 is FYNNEI. The CDR3 covers 18 residues. V lost 4 bases and J lost 1; bases outside the gene matches: 13. The CDR3 loop reads CASSGFNGRGFSYNEQFF. The CDR3 DNA reads as TGTGCCAGCAGTGGTTTTAACGGCAGGGGGTTTTCCTACAATGAGCAGTTCTTC.

The rearrangement links TRBV4-2 to TRBJ2-7, with TRBD2 matching 7 bases. The CDR3 covers 14 residues. The V and J ends lost 2 bases and 3 bases, in that order; junction bases with no gene match: 4. From germline, CDR1 is LGHNA and CDR2 YNFKEQ. In DNA form, the CDR3 reads TGTGCCAGCAGCCAAACTAGCGACCGCTACGAGCAGTACTTC. Translating it yields CASSQTSDRYEQYF.

A note on this clone: Other DNA sequences within the sample encode an identical CDR3. The chain recombines TRBV10-3 with TRBJ1-2; 9 bases line up with TRBD1. Germline V lookup: CDR1 ENHRY, CDR2 SYGVKD. V shed 8 bases, J shed 0 bases, and the junction held 10 bases outside the gene matches. The CDR3 spans 16 residues. CDR3 protein: CAIGRDRDRTNYGYTF. The CDR3 nucleotides are TGTGCCATCGGGCGGGACAGGGACCGAACTAACTATGGCTACACCTTC.

The J gene is TRBJ1-2, the V gene TRBV9, with 10 positions matching TRBD1. CDR3 size: 18 residues. Germline-derived CDR1 and CDR2 are SGDLS and YYNGEE. Trimming removed 0 bases from V and 4 bases from J; junction bases left unmatched: 12. Written as DNA, the CDR3 is TGTGCCAGCAGCGTAGAGGGGGACAGGGGCCCCCTTACCTATGGCTACACCTTC. This encodes CASSVEGDRGPLTYGYTF.

The gene calls are TRBV19 and TRBJ1-2; 8 bases are a match to TRBD1. With 4 bases clipped from V and 1 base from J, the junction kept 2 bases outside the gene matches. The CDR3 contains 14 residues. The V gene's germline CDR1 is LNHDA and CDR2 SQIVND (reference sequence). CDR3 sequence: CASSRDRGNYGYTF. Here the CDR3 DNA reads TGTGCCAGTAGTAGAGACAGGGGTAACTATGGCTACACCTTC.

The chain uses TRBV6-4 and TRBJ2-2; tentative D call: TRBD1 (5 bases). From germline, CDR1 is MRHNA and CDR2 SNTAGT. CDR3 length: 14 amino acids. The V end was cut by 6 bases, the J end by 3 bases, with 11 bases between. The CDR3 region is CASSRESDTGELFF. The DNA for the CDR3 is TGTGCCAGCAGCAGGGAATCGGACACCGGGGAGCTGTTTTTT.

The chain is built from TRBV25-1 and TRBJ1-2, with a possible D match to TRBD1 (6 bases). Germline values: CDR1 MGHDK, CDR2 SYGVNS. CDR3 length equals 16 residues. Trimming left V 4 bases short and J 3 bases short, with 18 bases between. The CDR3 reads CASSGPVDSGDYGYTF. The DNA for the CDR3 is TGTGCCAGCAGTGGACCTGTGGACAGCGGGGACTATGGCTACACCTTC.

The chain is built from TRBV7-3 and TRBJ1-5, with D unclear. Germline V gives CDR1 SGHTA, CDR2 FQGTGA. This CDR3 contains 13 residues. Trimming removed 3 bases from V and 4 bases from J, with 7 bases in between. The DNA of the CDR3 is TGTGCCAGCAGCTTGGGGAGGAATCAGCCCCAGCATTTT. Residues: CASSLGRNQPQHF.

The genes are TRBV7-2 and TRBJ1-3; 8 nucleotides line up with TRBD1. The CDR3 runs 17 residues. The germline V gene encodes CDR1 SGHTA and CDR2 FQGNSA. Unmatched junction bases numbered 7, after V lost 3 bases and J lost 0 bases. CDR3 sequence (DNA): TGTGCCAGCAGCTTCCAGGGGGCTAAAAGCTCTGGAAACACCATATATTTT. Translating it yields CASSFQGAKSSGNTIYF. The variable domain in full, with the rest retrieved from reference TRBV7-2 and TRBJ1-3, is GAGVSQSPSNKVTEKGKDVELRCDPISGHTALYWYRQSLGQGLEFLIYFQGNSAPDKSGLPSDRFSAERTGGSVSTLTIQRTQQEDSAVYLCASSFQGAKSSGNTIYFGEGSWLTVV.

The CDR3, as DNA: TGTGCCAGCAGCTTGAGGCCTAGCGGGTACGAGCAGTACTTC. It encodes CASSLRPSGYEQYF. This chain connects TRBV5-4 to TRBJ2-7; 8 nucleotides align to TRBD2. The CDR3 consists of 14 residues. The V and J ends lost 1 base and 4 bases, in that order; junction bases with no gene match: 4. Germline V gene data show CDR1 as SGHNT and CDR2 as YYREEE (reference sequence).

The J gene is TRBJ1-4, the V gene TRBV19, with D possibly TRBD1 on 5 matching bases. V lost 6 bases and J 0 bases, leaving 11 bases between the germline ends. The CDR3 consists of 15 residues. The V gene's germline CDR1 is LNHDA and CDR2 SQIVND (reference sequence). The CDR3 DNA follows: TGTGCCAGTAGCCGGGGGGATCCAACTAATGAAAAACTGTTTTTT. The encoded protein is CASSRGDPTNEKLFF.

The chain carries TRBV7-3 and TRBJ2-3; TRBD1 agrees at 7 bases. This CDR3 has 13 residues. Trimming removed 5 bases from V and 3 bases from J; junction bases left unmatched: 2. Germline CDR1 reads SGHTA; CDR2 reads FQGTGA. The CDR3 loop is CASSPGQTDTQYF. Here the CDR3 DNA reads TGTGCCAGCAGCCCGGGACAGACAGATACGCAGTATTTT.

The chain combines TRBV27 with TRBJ2-7; 7 nucleotides align to TRBD1. V dropped 4 bases and J dropped 4; count of bases not matched to a gene: 4. There are 13 residues in the CDR3. CDR1 and CDR2 from the germline V gene are MNHEY and SMNVEV (reference sequence). CDR3 nucleotides: TGTGCCAGCAGTTCCGCACAGGGGTACGAGCAGTACTTC. Translation gives CASSSAQGYEQYF.

V and J are TRBV4-2 and TRBJ2-1; TRBD2 agrees at 8 bases. V was pared by 0 bases and J by 0 bases, with 7 bases of the junction left unmatched. This CDR3 is built from 18 residues. Germline CDR1 is LGHNA and CDR2 is YNFKEQ. The CDR3 region has the DNA TGTGCCAGCAGCCAAGATTTGGCTAGCGGGTCCTCCTACAATGAGCAGTTCTTC. This encodes CASSQDLASGSSYNEQFF.

The chain uses TRBV18 and TRBJ1-3, with 7 bases fitting TRBD1. CDR1 is KGHSH and CDR2 is LQKENI in the germline V gene. There are 15 residues in the CDR3. The J segment lost 4 bases and the V segment lost 5 bases, leaving 8 bases of the junction unmatched. The CDR3 nucleotides are TGTGCCAGCTCATTCCGGACAGGAACGGGAAACACCATATATTTT. It codes for CASSFRTGTGNTIYF.

The chain has TRBV4-1 and TRBJ2-6, with D uncertain. This CDR3 spans 15 amino acids. V gave up 3 bases and J gave up 4 bases, with 10 bases separating them. Germline V gene data show CDR1 as MGHRA and CDR2 as YSYEKL. In DNA form, the CDR3 reads TGCGCCAGCAGCCAGGCATTAAGAGGGGCCAACGTCCTGACTTTC. Translation: CASSQALRGANVLTF.